A single sample is the source of the 8 T cell receptor beta chains below, sequenced in a study of T cell responses to AZD1222 COVID-19 vaccine. Using immunoSEQ multiplex PCR, the repertoire was profiled, and TCRdb retains in-frame clones only, with some absent. The table records tens of thousands of clones, 88% of them present only once. Sequencing was performed on peripheral blood, taken 28 days after the second AZD1222 dose. The receptors originated from an adult who received the AZD1222 COVID-19 vaccine.

CDR3 bases: TGTGCCAGCAGTCTCCAAGGACAGAATCAGCCCCAGCATTTT. It specifies CASSLQGQNQPQHF. The rearrangement uses TRBV27 and TRBJ1-5; weak D call: TRBD1 (6 bases). Germline values: CDR1 MNHEY, CDR2 SMNVEV (reference sequence). V lost 5 bases and J lost 4, with 12 bases in between. There are 14 residues in the CDR3.

V is TRBV7-3 and J is TRBJ2-3; D assignment may be TRBD1 or TRBD2 (5 bases each). CDR3 length equals 14 residues. Per the germline V gene, CDR1 is SGHTA and CDR2 is FQGTGA. Trimming pared 5 bases from V and 2 bases from J, leaving 11 bases between. CDR3 nucleotides: TGTGCCAGCAGCCCCGGGGCCAACACAGATACGCAGTATTTT. Translation: CASSPGANTDTQYF.

The genes are TRBV7-2 and TRBJ2-2; D remains unclear. Per germline, CDR1 SGHTA and CDR2 FQGNSA. The CDR3 spans 14 residues. Trimming left V 2 bases short and J 4 bases short, with 8 bases between. CDR3 coding DNA: TGTGCCAGCAGCTTAACCGGAACCACCGGGGAGCTGTTTTTT. Translated, it gives CASSLTGTTGELFF.

This sequence joins TRBV5-4 and TRBJ2-1; TRBD2 matches at 10 bases. The V gene end was trimmed by 4 bases and the J gene end by 7 bases; junction bases not matched to a gene: 11. This CDR3 is built from 16 residues. Germline V gene sequence: CDR1 SGHNT, CDR2 YYREEE (reference sequence). CDR3 DNA: TGTGCCAGCAGCAAGACTCTAGCGGGAGCTCGGAATGAGCAGTTCTTC. Amino acids: CASSKTLAGARNEQFF.

This sequence joins TRBV7-9 and TRBJ1-1; 10 positions match TRBD1. Germline V gives CDR1 SEHNR, CDR2 FQNEAQ (reference sequence). The length of the CDR3 is 18 residues. Losses at the gene ends were 5 bases for V and 3 bases for J; bases not matched to a gene: 15. Here the CDR3 DNA reads TGTGCCAGCAGCGACAGGGGGCGACGGTCCCGTCGGGACACTGAAGCTTTCTTT. Translating it yields CASSDRGRRSRRDTEAFF.

This chain uses TRBV11-2 with TRBJ1-1, with D hard to call. V lost 1 base and J lost 1, with 4 bases in between. Germline V gives CDR1 SGHAT, CDR2 FQNNGV. There are 13 residues in the CDR3. The CDR3 region is CASSLGPNTEAFF. CDR3 nucleotide sequence: TGTGCCAGCAGCTTAGGACCGAACACTGAAGCTTTCTTT.

The chain has TRBV14 and TRBJ2-1; TRBD2 matches at 11 bases. V shed 0 bases and J 2 bases; nucleotides not matched to a gene: 9. Germline V gene sequence: CDR1 SGHDN, CDR2 FVKESK. The CDR3 runs to 19 residues. In nucleotides, the CDR3 is TGTGCCAGCAGCCAAGATCGGTCTAGCGGGAGGCGCACCTACAATGAGCAGTTCTTC. Amino acids: CASSQDRSSGRRTYNEQFF.

The chain couples TRBV6-5 to TRBJ1-1; D gene ambiguous. The CDR3 totals 14 residues. Trimming removed 2 bases at V and 1 base at J, with 8 bases between. From germline, CDR1 is MNHEY and CDR2 SVGAGI. The CDR3 sequence: CASSYRGGNTEAFF. The CDR3, as DNA: TGTGCCAGCAGTTACCGAGGAGGGAACACTGAAGCTTTCTTT.